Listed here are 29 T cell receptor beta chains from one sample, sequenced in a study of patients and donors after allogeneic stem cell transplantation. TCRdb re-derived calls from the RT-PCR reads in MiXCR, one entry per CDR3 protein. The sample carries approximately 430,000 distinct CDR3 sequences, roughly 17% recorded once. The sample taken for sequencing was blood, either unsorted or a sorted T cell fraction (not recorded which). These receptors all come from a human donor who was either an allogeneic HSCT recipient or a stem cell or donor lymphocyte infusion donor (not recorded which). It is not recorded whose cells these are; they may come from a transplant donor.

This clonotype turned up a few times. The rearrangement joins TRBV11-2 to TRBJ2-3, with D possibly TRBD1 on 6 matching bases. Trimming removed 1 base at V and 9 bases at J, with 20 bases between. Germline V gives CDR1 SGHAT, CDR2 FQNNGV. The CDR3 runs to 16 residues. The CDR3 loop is CASSLGTPNKGETQYF. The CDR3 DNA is TGTGCCAGCAGCTTAGGGACCCCCAATAAGGGGGAGACGCAGTATTTT.

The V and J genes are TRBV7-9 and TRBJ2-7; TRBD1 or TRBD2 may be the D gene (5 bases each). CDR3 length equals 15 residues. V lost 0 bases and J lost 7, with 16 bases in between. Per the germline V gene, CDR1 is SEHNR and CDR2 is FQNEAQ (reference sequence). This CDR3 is CASSLAWDPTKEQYF. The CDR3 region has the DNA TGTGCCAGCAGCTTAGCCTGGGACCCGACGAAAGAGCAGTACTTC.

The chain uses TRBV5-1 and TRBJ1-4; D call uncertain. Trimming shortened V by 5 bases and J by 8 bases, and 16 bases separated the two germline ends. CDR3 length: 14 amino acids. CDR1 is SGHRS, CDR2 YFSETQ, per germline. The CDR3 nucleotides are TGCGCCAGCAGATACGGGAGAGGTGGGGAAAAACTGTTTTTT. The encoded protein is CASRYGRGGEKLFF.

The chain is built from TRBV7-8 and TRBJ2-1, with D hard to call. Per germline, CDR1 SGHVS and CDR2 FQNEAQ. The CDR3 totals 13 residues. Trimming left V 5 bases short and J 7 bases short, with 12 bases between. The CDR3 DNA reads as TGTGCCAGCAGCACGAAACTCCTAAATGAGCAGTTCTTC. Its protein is CASSTKLLNEQFF.

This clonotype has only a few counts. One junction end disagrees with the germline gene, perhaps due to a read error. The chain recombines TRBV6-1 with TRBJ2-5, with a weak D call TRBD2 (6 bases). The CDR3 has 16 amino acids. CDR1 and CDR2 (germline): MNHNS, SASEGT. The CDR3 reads CVSRNLLELRGETQYF. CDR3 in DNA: TGTGTCAGCAGAAACCTACTAGAGCTGCGGGGAGAGACCCAGTACTTC.

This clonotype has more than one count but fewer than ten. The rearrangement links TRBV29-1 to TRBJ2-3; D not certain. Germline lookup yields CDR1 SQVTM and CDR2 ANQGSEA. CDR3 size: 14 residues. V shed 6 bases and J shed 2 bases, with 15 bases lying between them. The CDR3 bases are TGCAGCGTACCGGCCGGCCCATACACAGATACGCAGTATTTT. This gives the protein CSVPAGPYTDTQYF.

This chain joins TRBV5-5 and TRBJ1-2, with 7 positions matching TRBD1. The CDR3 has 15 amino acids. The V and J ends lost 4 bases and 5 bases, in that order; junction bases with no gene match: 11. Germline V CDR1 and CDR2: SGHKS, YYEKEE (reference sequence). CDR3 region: CASSTSGQLFYGYTF. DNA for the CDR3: TGTGCCAGCAGCACCTCGGGACAGCTTTTTTATGGCTACACCTTC.

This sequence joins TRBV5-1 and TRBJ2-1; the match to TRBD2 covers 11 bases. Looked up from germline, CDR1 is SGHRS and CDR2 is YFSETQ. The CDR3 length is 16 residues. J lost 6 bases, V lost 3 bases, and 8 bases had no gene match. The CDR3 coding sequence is TGCGCCAGCAGCTCGTTAGCGGGAGGGCCCATCAATGAGCAGTTCTTC. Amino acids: CASSSLAGGPINEQFF.

The CDR3 nucleotides are TGTGCCAGCAGCCGAAGATTCATTTCACCCCTCCACTTT. It is translated as CASSRRFISPLHF. V and J are TRBV3-1 and TRBJ1-6; D unresolved. From germline, CDR1 is LGHDT and CDR2 YNNKEL (reference sequence). The CDR3 sequence is 13 residues long. Trimming pared 4 bases from V and 9 bases from J, leaving 10 bases between.

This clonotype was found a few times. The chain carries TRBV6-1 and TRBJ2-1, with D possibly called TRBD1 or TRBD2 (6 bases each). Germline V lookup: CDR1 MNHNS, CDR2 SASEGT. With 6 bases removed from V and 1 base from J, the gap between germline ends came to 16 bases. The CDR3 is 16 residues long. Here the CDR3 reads CASSNRRGWSYNEQFF. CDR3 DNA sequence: TGTGCCAGCAGCAACCGGAGGGGGTGGTCCTACAATGAGCAGTTCTTC.

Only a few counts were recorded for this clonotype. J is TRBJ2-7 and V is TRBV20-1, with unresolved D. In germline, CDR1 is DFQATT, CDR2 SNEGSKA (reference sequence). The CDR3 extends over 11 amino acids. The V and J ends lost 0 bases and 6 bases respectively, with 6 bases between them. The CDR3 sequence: CSARDRREQYF. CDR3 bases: TGCAGTGCTAGAGACAGGCGCGAGCAGTACTTC.

The CDR3 DNA is TGTGCCAGCAGCTTAGGGCGATTGGACTGGGAGACCCAGTACTTC. Protein product: CASSLGRLDWETQYF. The chain links TRBV7-9 to TRBJ2-5; a weak D match, TRBD2 (5 bases). Trimming removed 1 base at V and 5 bases at J, with 14 bases between. The CDR3 has 15 residues. Germline values: CDR1 SEHNR, CDR2 FQNEAQ (reference sequence).

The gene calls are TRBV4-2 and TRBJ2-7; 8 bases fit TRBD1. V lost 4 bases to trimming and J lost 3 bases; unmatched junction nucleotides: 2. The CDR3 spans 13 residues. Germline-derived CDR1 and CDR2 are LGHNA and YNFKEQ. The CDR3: CASSRTGFYEQYF. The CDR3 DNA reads TGTGCCAGCAGCCGGACAGGGTTCTACGAGCAGTACTTC.

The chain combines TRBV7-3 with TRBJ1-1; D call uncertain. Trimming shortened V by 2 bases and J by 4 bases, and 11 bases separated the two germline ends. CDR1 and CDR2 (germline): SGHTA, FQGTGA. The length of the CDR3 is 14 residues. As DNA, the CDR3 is TGTGCCAGCAGCTTACCGGGTCGGGGCACTGAAGCTTTCTTT. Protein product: CASSLPGRGTEAFF.

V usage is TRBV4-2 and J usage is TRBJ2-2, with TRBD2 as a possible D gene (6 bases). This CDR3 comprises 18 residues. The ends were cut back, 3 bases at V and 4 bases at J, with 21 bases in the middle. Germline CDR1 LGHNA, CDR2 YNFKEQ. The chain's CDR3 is CASSHPNTPQEGTGELFF. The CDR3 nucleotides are TGTGCCAGCAGCCACCCCAATACGCCTCAGGAGGGCACCGGGGAGCTGTTTTTT.

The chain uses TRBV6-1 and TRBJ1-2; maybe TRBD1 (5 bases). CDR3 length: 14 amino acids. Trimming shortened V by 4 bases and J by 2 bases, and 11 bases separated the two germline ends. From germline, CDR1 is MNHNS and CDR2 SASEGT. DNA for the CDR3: TGTGCCAGCAGTGTTGAAGCAGGGAACTATGGCTACACCTTC. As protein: CASSVEAGNYGYTF.

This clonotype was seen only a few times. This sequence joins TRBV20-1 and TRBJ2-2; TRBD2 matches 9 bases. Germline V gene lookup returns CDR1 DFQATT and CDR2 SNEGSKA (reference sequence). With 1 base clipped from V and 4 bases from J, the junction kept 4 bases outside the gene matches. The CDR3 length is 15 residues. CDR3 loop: CSARGTSDITGELFF. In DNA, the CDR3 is TGCAGTGCTAGAGGGACTAGCGACATCACCGGGGAGCTGTTTTTT.

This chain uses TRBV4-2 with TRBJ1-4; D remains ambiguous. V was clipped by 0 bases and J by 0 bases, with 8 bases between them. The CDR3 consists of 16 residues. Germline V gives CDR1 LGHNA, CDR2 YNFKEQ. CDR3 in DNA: TGTGCCAGCAGCCAAGATACCGGGGCAACTAATGAAAAACTGTTTTTT. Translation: CASSQDTGATNEKLFF.

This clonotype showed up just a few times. The CDR3 region has the DNA TGTGCCAGCAGTGAAAAGACAGGGTGGAACACCGGGGAGCTGTTTTTT. It is translated as CASSEKTGWNTGELFF. This chain connects TRBV2 to TRBJ2-2; 7 bases align to TRBD1. The trim removed 2 bases at V and 1 base at J, leaving 4 bases unmatched. Germline V gene lookup returns CDR1 SNHLY and CDR2 FYNNEI. CDR3 length: 16 amino acids.

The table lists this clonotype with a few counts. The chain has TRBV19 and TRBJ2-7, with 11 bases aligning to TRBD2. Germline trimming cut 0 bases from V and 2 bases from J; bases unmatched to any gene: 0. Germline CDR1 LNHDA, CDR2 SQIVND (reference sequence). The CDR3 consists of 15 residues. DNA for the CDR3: TGTGCCAGTAGTATAGAACTAGCGGGGGCCTACGAGCAGTACTTC. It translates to CASSIELAGAYEQYF.

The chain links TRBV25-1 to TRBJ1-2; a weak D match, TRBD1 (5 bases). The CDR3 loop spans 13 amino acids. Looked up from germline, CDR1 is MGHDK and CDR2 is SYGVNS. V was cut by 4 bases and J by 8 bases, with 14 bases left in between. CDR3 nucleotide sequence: TGTGCCAGCAGTGGAACAGGAACAAAAGGCTACACCTTC. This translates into CASSGTGTKGYTF.

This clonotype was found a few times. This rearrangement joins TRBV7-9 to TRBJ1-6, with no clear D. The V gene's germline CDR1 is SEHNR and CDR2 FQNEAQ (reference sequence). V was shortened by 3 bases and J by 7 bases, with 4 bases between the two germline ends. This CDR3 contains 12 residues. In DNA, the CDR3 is TGTGCCAGCAGCTTTACCAATTCACCCCTCCACTTT. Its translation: CASSFTNSPLHF.

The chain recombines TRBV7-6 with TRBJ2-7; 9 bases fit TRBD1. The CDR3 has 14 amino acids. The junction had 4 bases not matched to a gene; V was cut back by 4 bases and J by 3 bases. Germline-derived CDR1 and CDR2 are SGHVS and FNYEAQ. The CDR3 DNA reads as TGTGCCAGCAGCTCCGGGACAGGGTACTACGAGCAGTACTTC. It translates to CASSSGTGYYEQYF.

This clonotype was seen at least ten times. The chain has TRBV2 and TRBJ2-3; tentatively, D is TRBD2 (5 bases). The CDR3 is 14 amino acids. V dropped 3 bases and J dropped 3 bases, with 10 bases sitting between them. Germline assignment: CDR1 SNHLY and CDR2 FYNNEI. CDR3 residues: CASSDGILTDTQYF. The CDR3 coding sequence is TGTGCCAGCAGTGACGGGATCCTTACAGATACGCAGTATTTT.

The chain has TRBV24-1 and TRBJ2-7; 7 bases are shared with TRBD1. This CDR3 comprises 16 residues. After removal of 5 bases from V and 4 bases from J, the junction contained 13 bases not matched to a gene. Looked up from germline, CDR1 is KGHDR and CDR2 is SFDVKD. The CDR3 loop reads CATSGPTARGTYEQYF. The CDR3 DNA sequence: TGTGCCACCAGTGGTCCAACGGCCAGGGGGACGTACGAGCAGTACTTC.

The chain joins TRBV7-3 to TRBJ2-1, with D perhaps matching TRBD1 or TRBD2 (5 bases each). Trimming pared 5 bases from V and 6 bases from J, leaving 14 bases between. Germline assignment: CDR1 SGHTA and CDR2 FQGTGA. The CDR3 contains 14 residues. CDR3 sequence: CASSGGRYLNEQFF. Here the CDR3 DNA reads TGTGCCAGCAGCGGGGGACGGTACCTCAATGAGCAGTTCTTC.

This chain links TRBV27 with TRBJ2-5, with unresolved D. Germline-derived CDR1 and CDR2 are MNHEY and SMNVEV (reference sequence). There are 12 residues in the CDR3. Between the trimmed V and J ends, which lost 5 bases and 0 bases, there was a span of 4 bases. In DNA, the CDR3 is TGTGCCAGCAGTCCGAACCAAGAGACCCAGTACTTC. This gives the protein CASSPNQETQYF.

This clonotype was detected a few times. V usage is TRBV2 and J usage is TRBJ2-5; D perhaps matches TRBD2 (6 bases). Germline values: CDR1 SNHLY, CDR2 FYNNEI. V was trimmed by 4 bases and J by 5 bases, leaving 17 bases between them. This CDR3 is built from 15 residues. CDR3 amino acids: CASSVQLVGRETQYF. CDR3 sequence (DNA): TGTGCCAGCAGTGTCCAGTTAGTAGGGAGGGAGACCCAGTACTTC.

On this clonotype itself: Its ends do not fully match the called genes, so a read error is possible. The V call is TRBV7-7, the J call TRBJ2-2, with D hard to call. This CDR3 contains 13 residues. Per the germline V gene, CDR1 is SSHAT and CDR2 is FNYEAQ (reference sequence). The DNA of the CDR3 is TGTGCTAGCAGCTTACATAACACCGGGGAGCTGTTTTTT. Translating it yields CASSLHNTGELFF.